This TCR beta chain was retrieved from a study of blood T cell repertoires in COVID-19. As for the study in general: T cells, B-cell-depleted T cells, or PBMCs supplied cDNA or gDNA.

In the original analysis: Estimated nucleated cell counts came from reference gene primer amplification. Method: immunoSEQ multiplex PCR; TCRdb's copy keeps in-frame clones and lacks some. Clonal size and the V and J genes are those of that table, whereas D and trimming came from the DNA. The sample records fewer than 250,000 clones, approximately 83% being singletons. The CDR3 length is 19 residues. The V gene lost 2 bases and the J gene lost 2 bases, with 22 bases spanning the gap. Germline values: CDR1 MDHEN, CDR2 SYDVKM. This TCR derives from a human donor in a cohort sampled during active COVID-19. The sequenced sample consisted of peripheral blood. V usage is TRBV28 and J usage is TRBJ2-1, with D possibly being TRBD1 (7 bases). CDR3 in DNA: TGTGCCAGCAGTTTAGGGTTACGTGGAGGGCAGGGGGCCTACAATGAGCAGTTCTTC. Translated, it gives CASSLGLRGGQGAYNEQFF.